The subject of this entry is one T cell receptor beta chain. The PCR made use of 60 Vbeta and 13 Jbeta primers. Measured with immunoSEQ multiplex PCR; TCRdb has only the in-frame clones, and not every one. The table records approximately 120,000 clones, around 80% of them present only once. This entry belongs to a study of cytomegalovirus exposure and HLA in healthy donors. CDR3 length: 13 residues. V shed 3 bases and J shed 6 bases, with 11 bases lying between them. Germline V lookup: CDR1 SGHTA, CDR2 FQGTGA. Sequenced input: PBMCs. The chain recombines TRBV7-3 with TRBJ1-2, with D tentatively TRBD1 (5 bases). This TCR was recovered from a woman aged 25-40 years in good health and CMV-seronegative. The CDR3 sequence: CASSLTTVDGYTF. The CDR3 DNA sequence: TGTGCCAGCAGCTTGACGACAGTTGATGGCTACACCTTC.